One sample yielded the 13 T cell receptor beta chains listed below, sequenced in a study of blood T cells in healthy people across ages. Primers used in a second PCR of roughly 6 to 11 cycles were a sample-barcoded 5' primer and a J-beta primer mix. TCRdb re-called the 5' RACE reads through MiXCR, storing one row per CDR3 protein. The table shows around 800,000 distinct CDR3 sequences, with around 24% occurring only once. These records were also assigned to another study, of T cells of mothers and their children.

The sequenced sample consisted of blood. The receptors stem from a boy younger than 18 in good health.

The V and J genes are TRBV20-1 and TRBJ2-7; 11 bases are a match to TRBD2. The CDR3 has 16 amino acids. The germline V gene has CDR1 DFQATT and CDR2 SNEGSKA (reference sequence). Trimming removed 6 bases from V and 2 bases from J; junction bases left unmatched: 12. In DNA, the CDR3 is TGCAGTGCGACACTCGGAGGGACTAGCGGTCCCTACGAGCAGTACTTC. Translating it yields CSATLGGTSGPYEQYF.

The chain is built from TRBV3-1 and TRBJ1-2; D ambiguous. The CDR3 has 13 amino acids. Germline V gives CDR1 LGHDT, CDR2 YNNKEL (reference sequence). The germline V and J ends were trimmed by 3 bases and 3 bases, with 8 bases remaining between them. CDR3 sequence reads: CASSHGVDYGYTF. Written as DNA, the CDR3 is TGTGCCAGCAGCCACGGGGTCGACTATGGCTACACCTTC.

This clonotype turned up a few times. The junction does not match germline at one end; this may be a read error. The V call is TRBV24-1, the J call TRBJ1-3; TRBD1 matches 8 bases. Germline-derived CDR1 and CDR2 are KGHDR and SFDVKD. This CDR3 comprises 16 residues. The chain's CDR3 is CATGQGEGRSGSTIYF. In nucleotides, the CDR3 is TGTGCCACCGGACAGGGCGAGGGGCGCTCTGGAAGCACCATATATTTT.

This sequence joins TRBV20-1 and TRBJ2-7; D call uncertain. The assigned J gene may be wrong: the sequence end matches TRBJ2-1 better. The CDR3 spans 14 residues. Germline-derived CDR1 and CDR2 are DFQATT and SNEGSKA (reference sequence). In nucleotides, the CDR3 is TGCAGTGCCCGAAAGGGTCCTAGGGATAGTGAGCAGTTCTTC. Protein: CSARKGPRDSEQFF.

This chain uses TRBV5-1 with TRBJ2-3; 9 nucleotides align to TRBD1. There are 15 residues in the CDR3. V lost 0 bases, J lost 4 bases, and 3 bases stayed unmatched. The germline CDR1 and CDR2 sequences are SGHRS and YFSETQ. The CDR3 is CASSLEGQGPDTQYF. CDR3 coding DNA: TGCGCCAGCAGCTTGGAGGGACAGGGACCAGATACGCAGTATTTT.

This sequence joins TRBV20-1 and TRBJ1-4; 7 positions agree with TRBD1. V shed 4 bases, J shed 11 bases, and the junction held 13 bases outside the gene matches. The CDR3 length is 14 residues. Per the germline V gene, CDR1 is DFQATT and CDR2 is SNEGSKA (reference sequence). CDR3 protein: CSANTGTEKRKLFF. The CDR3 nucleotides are TGCAGTGCTAACACCGGGACAGAAAAACGTAAACTGTTTTTT.

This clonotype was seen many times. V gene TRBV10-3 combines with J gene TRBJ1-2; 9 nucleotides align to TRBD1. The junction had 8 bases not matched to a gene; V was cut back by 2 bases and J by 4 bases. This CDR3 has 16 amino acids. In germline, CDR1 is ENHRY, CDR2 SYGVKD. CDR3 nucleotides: TGTGCCATCAGTGAGCCGGGGACAGGGCTCTCCTATGGCTACACCTTC. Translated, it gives CAISEPGTGLSYGYTF.

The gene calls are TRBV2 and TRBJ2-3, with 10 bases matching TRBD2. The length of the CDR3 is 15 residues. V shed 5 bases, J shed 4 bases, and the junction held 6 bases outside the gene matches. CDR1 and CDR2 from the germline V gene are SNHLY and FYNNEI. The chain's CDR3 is CASSQSSGGSDTQYF. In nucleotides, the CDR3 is TGTGCCAGCAGTCAATCTAGCGGGGGATCAGATACGCAGTATTTT. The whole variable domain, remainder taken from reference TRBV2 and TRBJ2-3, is EPEVTQTPSHQVTQMGQEVILRCVPISNHLYFYWYRQILGQKVEFLVSFYNNEISEKSEIFDDQFSVERPDGSNFTLKIRSTKLEDSAMYFCASSQSSGGSDTQYFGPGTRLTVL.

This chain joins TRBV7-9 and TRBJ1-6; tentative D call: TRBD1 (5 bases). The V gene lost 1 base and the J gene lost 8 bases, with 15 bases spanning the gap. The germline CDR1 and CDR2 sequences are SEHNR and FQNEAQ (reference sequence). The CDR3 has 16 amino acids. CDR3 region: CASSLVSGRVDSPLHF. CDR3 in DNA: TGTGCCAGCAGCTTAGTCTCGGGCAGGGTGGATTCACCCCTCCACTTT.

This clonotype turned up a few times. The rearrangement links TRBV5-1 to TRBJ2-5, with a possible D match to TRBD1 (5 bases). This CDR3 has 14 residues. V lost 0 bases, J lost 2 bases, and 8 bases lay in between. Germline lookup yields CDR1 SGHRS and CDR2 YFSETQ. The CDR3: CASSLERTQETQYF. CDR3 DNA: TGCGCCAGCAGCTTGGAGAGGACACAAGAGACCCAGTACTTC.

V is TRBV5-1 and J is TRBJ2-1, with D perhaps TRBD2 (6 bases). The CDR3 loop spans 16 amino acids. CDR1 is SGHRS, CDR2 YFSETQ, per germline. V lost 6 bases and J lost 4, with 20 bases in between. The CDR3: CASTISRDWDYNEQFF. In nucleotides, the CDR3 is TGCGCCAGCACCATCTCCCGGGACTGGGATTACAATGAGCAGTTCTTC.

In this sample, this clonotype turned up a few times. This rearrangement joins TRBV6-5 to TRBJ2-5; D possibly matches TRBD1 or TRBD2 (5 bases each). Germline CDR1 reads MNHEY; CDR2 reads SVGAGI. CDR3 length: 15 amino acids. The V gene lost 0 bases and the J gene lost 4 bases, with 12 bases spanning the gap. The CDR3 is CASSYSVGERETQYF. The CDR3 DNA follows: TGTGCCAGCAGTTACTCGGTGGGGGAGAGAGAGACCCAGTACTTC.

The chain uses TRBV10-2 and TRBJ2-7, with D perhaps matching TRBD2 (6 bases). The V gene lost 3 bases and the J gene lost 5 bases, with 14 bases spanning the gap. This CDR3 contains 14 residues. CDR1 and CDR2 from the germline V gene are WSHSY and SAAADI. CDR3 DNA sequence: TGCGCCAGCAGTGATACGGGGGTATTGGACGAGCAGTACTTC. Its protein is CASSDTGVLDEQYF.